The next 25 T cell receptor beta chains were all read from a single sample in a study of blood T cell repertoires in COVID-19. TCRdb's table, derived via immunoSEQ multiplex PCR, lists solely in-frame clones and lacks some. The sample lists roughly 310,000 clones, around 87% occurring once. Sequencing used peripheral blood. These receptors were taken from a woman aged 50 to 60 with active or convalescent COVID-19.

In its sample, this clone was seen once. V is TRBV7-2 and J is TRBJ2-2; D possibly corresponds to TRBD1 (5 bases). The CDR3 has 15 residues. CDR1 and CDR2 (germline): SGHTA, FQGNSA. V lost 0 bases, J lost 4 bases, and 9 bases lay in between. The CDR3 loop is CASSLARVGTGELFF. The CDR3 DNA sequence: TGTGCCAGCAGCTTAGCCAGGGTCGGCACCGGGGAGCTGTTTTTT. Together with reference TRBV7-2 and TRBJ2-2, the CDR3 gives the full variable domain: GAGVSQSPSNKVTEKGKDVELRCDPISGHTALYWYRQSLGQGLEFLIYFQGNSAPDKSGLPSDRFSAERTGGSVSTLTIQRTQQEDSAVYLCASSLARVGTGELFFGEGSRLTVL.

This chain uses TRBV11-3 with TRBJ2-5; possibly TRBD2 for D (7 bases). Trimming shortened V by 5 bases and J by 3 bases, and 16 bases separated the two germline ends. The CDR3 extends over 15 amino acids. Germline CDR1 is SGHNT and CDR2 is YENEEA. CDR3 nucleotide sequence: TGTGCCAGCAGCCCCCAGACGGGGGGCAAAGAGACCCAGTACTTC. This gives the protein CASSPQTGGKETQYF.

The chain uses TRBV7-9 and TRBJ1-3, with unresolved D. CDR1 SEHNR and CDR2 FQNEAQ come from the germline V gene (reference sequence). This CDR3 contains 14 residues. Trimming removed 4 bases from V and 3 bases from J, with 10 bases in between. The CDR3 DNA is TGTGCCAGCAGCTCAACCTTGAGTGGAAACACCATATATTTT. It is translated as CASSSTLSGNTIYF.

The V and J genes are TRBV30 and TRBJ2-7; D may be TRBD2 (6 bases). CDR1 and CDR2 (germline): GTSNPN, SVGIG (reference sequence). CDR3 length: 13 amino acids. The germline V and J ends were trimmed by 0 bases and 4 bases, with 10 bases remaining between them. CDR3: CAWSVSGGYEQYF. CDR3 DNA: TGTGCCTGGAGTGTCTCAGGAGGGTACGAGCAGTACTTC.

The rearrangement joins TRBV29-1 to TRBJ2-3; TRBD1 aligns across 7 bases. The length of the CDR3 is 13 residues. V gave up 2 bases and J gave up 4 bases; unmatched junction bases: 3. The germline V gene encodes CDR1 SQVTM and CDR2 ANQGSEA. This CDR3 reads CSVEKGAADTQYF. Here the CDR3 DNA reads TGCAGCGTTGAAAAGGGGGCCGCAGATACGCAGTATTTT.

CDR3 residues: CASSFGPTEAFF. CDR3 coding DNA: TGTGCCAGCAGTTTTGGGCCCACTGAAGCTTTCTTT. J is TRBJ1-1 and V is TRBV12-3 or TRBV12-4; D ambiguous. V lost 3 bases and J 4 bases, leaving 6 bases between the germline ends. The CDR3 contains 12 residues.

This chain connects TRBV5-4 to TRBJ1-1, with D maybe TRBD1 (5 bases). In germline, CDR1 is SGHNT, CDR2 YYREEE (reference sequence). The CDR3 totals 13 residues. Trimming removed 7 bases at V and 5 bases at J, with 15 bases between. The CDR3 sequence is CASSFREGTEAFF. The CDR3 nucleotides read TGTGCCAGCTCTTTCAGGGAAGGGACTGAAGCTTTCTTT.

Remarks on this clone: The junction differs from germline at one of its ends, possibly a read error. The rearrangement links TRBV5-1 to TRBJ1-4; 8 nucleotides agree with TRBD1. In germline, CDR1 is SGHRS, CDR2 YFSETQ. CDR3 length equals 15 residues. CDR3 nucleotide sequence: TGCGCCAGCAGCTTGGTTGGGACAGGTAATGAAAAGCTGTTTTTT. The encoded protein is CASSLVGTGNEKLFF.

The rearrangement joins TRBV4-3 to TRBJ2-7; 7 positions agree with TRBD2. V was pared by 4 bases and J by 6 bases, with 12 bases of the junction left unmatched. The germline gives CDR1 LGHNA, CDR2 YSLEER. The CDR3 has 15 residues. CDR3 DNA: TGCGCCAGCAGCCTAGATAAGGCGGGAGTTGGCGAGCAGTACTTC. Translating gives CASSLDKAGVGEQYF.

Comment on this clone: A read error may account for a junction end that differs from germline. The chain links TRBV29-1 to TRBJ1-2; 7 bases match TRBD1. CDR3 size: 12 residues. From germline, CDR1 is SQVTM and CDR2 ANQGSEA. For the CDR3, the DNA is TGCAGCGCTGAAGACAGGGACTATGGCTACACCTTC. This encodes CSAEDRDYGYTF.

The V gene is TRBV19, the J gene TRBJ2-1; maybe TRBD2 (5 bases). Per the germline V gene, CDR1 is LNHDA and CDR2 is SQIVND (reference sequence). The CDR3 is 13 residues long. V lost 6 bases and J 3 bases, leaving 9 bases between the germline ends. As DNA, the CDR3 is TGTGCCAGTAGATCCGGGGTCTACAATGAGCAGTTCTTC. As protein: CASRSGVYNEQFF.

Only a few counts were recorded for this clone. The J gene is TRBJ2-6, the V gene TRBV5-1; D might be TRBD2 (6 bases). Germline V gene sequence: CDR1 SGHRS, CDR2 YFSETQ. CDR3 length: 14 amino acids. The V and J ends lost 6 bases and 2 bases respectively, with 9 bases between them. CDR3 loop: CASTPGAGANVLTF. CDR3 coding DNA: TGCGCCAGCACCCCGGGGGCTGGGGCCAACGTCCTGACTTTC. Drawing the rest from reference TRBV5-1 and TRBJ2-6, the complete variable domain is KAGVTQTPRYLIKTRGQQVTLSCSPISGHRSVSWYQQTPGQGLQFLFEYFSETQRNKGNFPGRFSGRQFSNSRSEMNVSTLELGDSALYLCASTPGAGANVLTFGAGSRLTVL.

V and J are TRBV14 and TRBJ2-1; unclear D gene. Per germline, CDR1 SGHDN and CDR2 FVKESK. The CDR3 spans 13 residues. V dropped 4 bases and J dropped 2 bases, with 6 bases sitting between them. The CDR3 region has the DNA TGTGCCAGCAGCCCGTCTCCCTACAATGAGCAGTTCTTC. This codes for CASSPSPYNEQFF.

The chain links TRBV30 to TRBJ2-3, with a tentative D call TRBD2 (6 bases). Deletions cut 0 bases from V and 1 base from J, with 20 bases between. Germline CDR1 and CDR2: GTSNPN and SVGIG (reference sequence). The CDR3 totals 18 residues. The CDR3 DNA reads TGTGCCTGGAGTGTAGGACTCCGTTCGGGAGTGGGCACAGATACGCAGTATTTT. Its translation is CAWSVGLRSGVGTDTQYF.

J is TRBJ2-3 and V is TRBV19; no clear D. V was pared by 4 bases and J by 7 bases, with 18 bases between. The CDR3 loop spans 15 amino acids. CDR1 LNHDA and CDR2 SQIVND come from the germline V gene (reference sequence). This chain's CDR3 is CASSTARVSPNTQYF. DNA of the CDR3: TGTGCCAGTAGTACCGCCCGGGTCTCCCCCAATACGCAGTATTTT.

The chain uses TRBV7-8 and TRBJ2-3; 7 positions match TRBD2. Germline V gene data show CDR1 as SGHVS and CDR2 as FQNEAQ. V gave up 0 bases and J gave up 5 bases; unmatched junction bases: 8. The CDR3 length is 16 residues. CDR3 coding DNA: TGTGCCAGCAGCTTAGCGCATGGGAGGGCCTTAGATACGCAGTATTTT. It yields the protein CASSLAHGRALDTQYF.

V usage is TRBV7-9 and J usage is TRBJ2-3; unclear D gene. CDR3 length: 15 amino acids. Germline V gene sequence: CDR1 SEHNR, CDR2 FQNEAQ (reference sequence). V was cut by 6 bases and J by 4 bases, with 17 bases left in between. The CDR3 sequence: CASSFPGRDPDTQYF. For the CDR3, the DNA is TGTGCCAGCAGTTTTCCGGGTCGAGACCCAGATACGCAGTATTTT.

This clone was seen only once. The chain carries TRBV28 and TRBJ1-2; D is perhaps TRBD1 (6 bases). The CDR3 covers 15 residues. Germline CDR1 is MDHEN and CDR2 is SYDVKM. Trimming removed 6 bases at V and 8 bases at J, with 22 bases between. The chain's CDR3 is CASSLQLGGEGGYTF. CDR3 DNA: TGTGCCAGCAGCCTACAACTAGGGGGGGAGGGAGGCTACACCTTC.

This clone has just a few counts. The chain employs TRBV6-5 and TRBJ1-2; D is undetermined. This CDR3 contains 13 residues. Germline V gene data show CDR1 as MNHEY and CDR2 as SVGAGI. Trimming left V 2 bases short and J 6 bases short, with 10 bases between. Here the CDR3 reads CASSYVAAHGYTF. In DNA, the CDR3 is TGTGCCAGCAGTTACGTTGCGGCTCATGGCTACACCTTC.

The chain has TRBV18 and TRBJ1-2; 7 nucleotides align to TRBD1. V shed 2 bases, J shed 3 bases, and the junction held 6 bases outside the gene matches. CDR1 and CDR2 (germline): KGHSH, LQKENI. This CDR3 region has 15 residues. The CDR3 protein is CASSPATGQDYGYTF. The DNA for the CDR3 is TGTGCCAGCTCACCAGCGACAGGACAGGACTATGGCTACACCTTC.

Written as DNA, the CDR3 is TGTGCCAGCAGCCAGAGGAACTATGGCTACACCTTC. Its translation: CASSQRNYGYTF. The chain uses TRBV12-3 or TRBV12-4 and TRBJ1-2, with unresolved D. V was pared by 6 bases and J by 2 bases, with 7 bases between. The CDR3 spans 12 residues.

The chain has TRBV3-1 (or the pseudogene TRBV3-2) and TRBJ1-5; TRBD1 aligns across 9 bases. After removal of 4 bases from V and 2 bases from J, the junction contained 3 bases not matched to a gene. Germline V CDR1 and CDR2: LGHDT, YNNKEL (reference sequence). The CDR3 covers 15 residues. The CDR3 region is CASSPQGARNQPQHF. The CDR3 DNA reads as TGTGCCAGCAGCCCACAGGGGGCGCGCAATCAGCCCCAGCATTTT.

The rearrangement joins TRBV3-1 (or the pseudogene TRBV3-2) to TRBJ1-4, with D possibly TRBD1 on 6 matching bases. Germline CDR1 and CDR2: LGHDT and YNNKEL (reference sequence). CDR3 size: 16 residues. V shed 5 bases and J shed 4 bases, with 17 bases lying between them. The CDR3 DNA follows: TGTGCCAGCAGCAGAAGAACTGGACAGAATAATGAAAAACTGTTTTTT. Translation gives CASSRRTGQNNEKLFF.

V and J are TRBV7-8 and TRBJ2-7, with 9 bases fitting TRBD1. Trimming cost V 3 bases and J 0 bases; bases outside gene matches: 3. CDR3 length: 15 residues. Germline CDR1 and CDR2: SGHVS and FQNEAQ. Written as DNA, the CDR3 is TGTGCCAGCAGCTTCGGGACAGGGAGCTCCTACGAGCAGTACTTC. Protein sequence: CASSFGTGSSYEQYF.

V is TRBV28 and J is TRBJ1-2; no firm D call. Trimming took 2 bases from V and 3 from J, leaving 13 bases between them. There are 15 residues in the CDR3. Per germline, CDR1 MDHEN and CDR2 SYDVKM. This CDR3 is CASSLAGFGDYGYTF. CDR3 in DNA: TGTGCCAGCAGTTTAGCGGGGTTTGGCGACTATGGCTACACCTTC.